Listed below are T cell receptor beta chains from one sample, sequenced in a study of OX40 agonist ivuxolimab in advanced cancers. Data came from immunoSEQ multiplex PCR; TCRdb stores just in-frame clones and leaves some out. The repertoire has about 62,000 clones, about 85% of them found once; the top ten carry more than 3%. Here the sequenced sample was CD4+ or CD8+ T cells sorted from blood, taken in a trial of the OX40 agonist ivuxolimab. Source of these receptors: an adult with an advanced solid tumor such as melanoma, head and neck, liver or kidney cancer. The CDR3 runs from the conserved cysteine through the conserved F or W. D genes are given only for firm matches. A row's size may be missing; if present it is once, few, many or a size class.

d_call: .
j_call: TRBJ1-2
clone_size: .
v_call: TRBV10-3
cdr3_nt: TGTGCCATCAGTGCGGATCCTAACTATGGCTACACCTTC
cdr3_aa: CAISADPNYGYTF

d_call: TRBD2
j_call: TRBJ2-3
clone_size: .
v_call: TRBV6-1
cdr3_nt: TGTGCCAGCACCTCAGCGGGAGCCGGAGATACGCAGTATTTT
cdr3_aa: CASTSAGAGDTQYF

d_call: .
j_call: TRBJ2-2
clone_size: .
v_call: TRBV9
cdr3_nt: TGTGCCAGCAGCGTCGCGGCCCACACCGGGGAGCTGTTTTTT
cdr3_aa: CASSVAAHTGELFF

d_call: .
j_call: TRBJ2-5
clone_size: .
v_call: TRBV7-2
cdr3_nt: TGTGCCAGCAGCCCCCGGGGAATAAAAGAGACCCAGTACTTC
cdr3_aa: CASSPRGIKETQYF

d_call: TRBD2
j_call: TRBJ2-7
clone_size: .
v_call: TRBV7-2
cdr3_nt: TGTGCCAGCAGCTCCCATAGCGGGAGGGCTCTAGACTCCTACGAGCAGTACTTC
cdr3_aa: CASSSHSGRALDSYEQYF

d_call: TRBD1
j_call: TRBJ2-7
clone_size: .
v_call: TRBV30
cdr3_nt: TGTGCCGGGGGACAGGGGACCTACGAGCAGTACTTC
cdr3_aa: CAGGQGTYEQYF

d_call: .
j_call: TRBJ2-3
clone_size: .
v_call: TRBV7-8
cdr3_nt: TGTGCCAGCCTACCGTACTCGGCCAGCGCGGTTCTTTCGCCGTATTTT
cdr3_aa: CASLPYSASAVLSPYF

d_call: TRBD2
j_call: TRBJ2-7
clone_size: .
v_call: TRBV28
cdr3_nt: TGTGCCAGCAGTTTCTCGGGACTAGCGCCTAGCTCCTACGAGCAGTACTTC
cdr3_aa: CASSFSGLAPSSYEQYF

d_call: TRBD1
j_call: TRBJ1-2
clone_size: .
v_call: TRBV28
cdr3_nt: TGTGCCAGCAGTTTACCCGGACAGGGTCACTATGGCTACACCTTC
cdr3_aa: CASSLPGQGHYGYTF

d_call: .
j_call: TRBJ2-2
clone_size: .
v_call: TRBV2
cdr3_nt: TGTGCCAGCAGTGGGGATAGATCCGGGGAGCTGTTTTTT
cdr3_aa: CASSGDRSGELFF

d_call: TRBD2
j_call: TRBJ2-7
clone_size: once
v_call: TRBV11-2
cdr3_nt: TGTGCCAGCGCTCCGCCGGGACTAGGGTACGAGCAGTACTTC
cdr3_aa: CASAPPGLGYEQYF

d_call: TRBD2
j_call: TRBJ2-7
clone_size: .
v_call: TRBV30
cdr3_nt: TGTGCCTGGTGGGGGGGGGACGAGCAGTACTTC
cdr3_aa: CAWWGGDEQYF

d_call: .
j_call: TRBJ1-4
clone_size: .
v_call: TRBV6-6
cdr3_nt: TGTGCCAGCAGTTATTTCAGGGGTGAAAAACTGTTTTTT
cdr3_aa: CASSYFRGEKLFF

d_call: TRBD2
j_call: TRBJ2-1
clone_size: .
v_call: TRBV2
cdr3_nt: TGTGCCAGCAGGGGAACTAGCGGGAGAGGAAATGAGCAGTTCTTC
cdr3_aa: CASRGTSGRGNEQFF

d_call: .
j_call: TRBJ1-4
clone_size: few
v_call: TRBV4-1
cdr3_nt: TGCGCCAGCAGCCAGTTAGGAGAGGGTGGAGAAAAACTGTTTTTT
cdr3_aa: CASSQLGEGGEKLFF

d_call: .
j_call: TRBJ2-1
clone_size: .
v_call: TRBV7-6
cdr3_nt: TGTGCCAGCAGCTTAGAGGTGGGTTGGAATGAGCAGTTCTTC
cdr3_aa: CASSLEVGWNEQFF

d_call: TRBD1
j_call: TRBJ2-2
clone_size: .
v_call: TRBV4-1
cdr3_nt: TGCGCCAGCAGCCAAACGGACAGGGGGTATACCGGGGAGCTGTTTTTT
cdr3_aa: CASSQTDRGYTGELFF

d_call: TRBD2
j_call: TRBJ2-5
clone_size: .
v_call: TRBV9
cdr3_nt: TGTGCCAGCAGCGTCGGAATAGCGGGAGGGGAGACCCAGTACTTC
cdr3_aa: CASSVGIAGGETQYF

d_call: .
j_call: TRBJ2-3
clone_size: .
v_call: TRBV29-1
cdr3_nt: TGCAGCGTGGGTCGGACTGCTAGCACAGATACGCAGTATTTT
cdr3_aa: CSVGRTASTDTQYF

d_call: .
j_call: TRBJ2-1
clone_size: .
v_call: TRBV27
cdr3_nt: TGTGCCAGCAGTTTAGGGGGACCATACAATGAGCAGTTCTTC
cdr3_aa: CASSLGGPYNEQFF

d_call: .
j_call: TRBJ2-1
clone_size: once
v_call: TRBV2
cdr3_nt: TGTGCCAGCAGTGAATCAGGGGGGAATGAGCAGTTCTTC
cdr3_aa: CASSESGGNEQFF

d_call: TRBD1
j_call: TRBJ2-7
clone_size: .
v_call: TRBV7-8
cdr3_nt: TGTGCCAGCAGCCCCATACGCCTCGGGACAGCAAACGAGCAGTACTTC
cdr3_aa: CASSPIRLGTANEQYF

d_call: TRBD1
j_call: TRBJ2-7
clone_size: .
v_call: TRBV30
cdr3_nt: TGTGCCTGGGAGCCCCGACAGGGGGTGTACGAGCAGTACTTC
cdr3_aa: CAWEPRQGVYEQYF

d_call: TRBD2
j_call: TRBJ2-3
clone_size: .
v_call: TRBV4-1
cdr3_nt: TGCGCCAGCAGCCAGGTAGCTAGCGGGGGGGTCTCTAGCACAGATACGCAGTATTTT
cdr3_aa: CASSQVASGGVSSTDTQYF

d_call: TRBD1
j_call: TRBJ1-1
clone_size: .
v_call: TRBV9
cdr3_nt: TGTGCCAGCAGCGTCAACCGGGACAGTGGGGACACTGAAGCTTTCTTT
cdr3_aa: CASSVNRDSGDTEAFF

d_call: .
j_call: TRBJ2-2
clone_size: .
v_call: TRBV19
cdr3_nt: TGTGCCAGTAGTATAGGTCGGGGTGGAACCGGGGAGCTGTTTTTT
cdr3_aa: CASSIGRGGTGELFF

d_call: TRBD2
j_call: TRBJ2-2
clone_size: .
v_call: TRBV6-4
cdr3_nt: TGTGCCAGCAGTTTCGCTAGCGGGGGGGAGCTGTTTTTT
cdr3_aa: CASSFASGGELFF

d_call: .
j_call: TRBJ2-2
clone_size: .
v_call: TRBV10-2
cdr3_nt: TGCGCCGTTCGACAGAACACCGGGGAGCTGTTTTTT
cdr3_aa: CAVRQNTGELFF

d_call: TRBD1
j_call: TRBJ1-5
clone_size: .
v_call: TRBV19
cdr3_nt: TGTGCCAGTAGTAAGCGGGCCACAGGGGGACTCAATCAGCCCCAGCATTTT
cdr3_aa: CASSKRATGGLNQPQHF

d_call: TRBD1
j_call: TRBJ1-5
clone_size: .
v_call: TRBV6-1
cdr3_nt: TGTGCCAGCAGTGAATTGGACAGGGAGAATCAGCCCCAGCATTTT
cdr3_aa: CASSELDRENQPQHF

d_call: .
j_call: TRBJ1-1
clone_size: .
v_call: TRBV19
cdr3_nt: TGTGCCAGTAGCCCCGGGGCAGTGCTACTGAACACTGAAGCTTTCTTT
cdr3_aa: CASSPGAVLLNTEAFF

d_call: TRBD2
j_call: TRBJ2-1
clone_size: .
v_call: TRBV27
cdr3_nt: TGTGCCAGCAGTCAGACTAGCTCCCTCAATGAGCAGTTCTTC
cdr3_aa: CASSQTSSLNEQFF

d_call: TRBD1
j_call: TRBJ1-6
clone_size: .
v_call: TRBV7-9
cdr3_nt: TGTGCCAGCAGCCCGGACAGGTATAATTCACCCCTCCACTTT
cdr3_aa: CASSPDRYNSPLHF

d_call: .
j_call: TRBJ2-5
clone_size: .
v_call: TRBV13
cdr3_nt: TGTGCCAGCAGCGGAGGGGGGTCCGGAGAAGAGACCCAGTACTTC
cdr3_aa: CASSGGGSGEETQYF

d_call: TRBD1
j_call: TRBJ1-1
clone_size: few
v_call: TRBV6-6
cdr3_nt: TGTGCCGGAAAACAGGGGGACAACACTGAAGCTTTCTTT
cdr3_aa: CAGKQGDNTEAFF

d_call: .
j_call: TRBJ1-6
clone_size: .
v_call: TRBV7-8
cdr3_nt: TGTGCCAGCAGCTTCAGCTCCTATAATTCACCCCTCCACTTT
cdr3_aa: CASSFSSYNSPLHF

d_call: .
j_call: TRBJ2-7
clone_size: .
v_call: TRBV5-6
cdr3_nt: TGTGCCAGCAGCTTGGTGGGATCTAACTACGAGCAGTACTTC
cdr3_aa: CASSLVGSNYEQYF

d_call: .
j_call: TRBJ2-5
clone_size: .
v_call: TRBV11-2
cdr3_nt: TGTGCCAGCAGCCCAGTGGGGGGCTTGGAGACCCAGTACTTC
cdr3_aa: CASSPVGGLETQYF

d_call: .
j_call: TRBJ1-2
clone_size: .
v_call: TRBV11-2
cdr3_nt: TGTGCCAGCAGCGCCTATAGCGACAGCGCGGGACGTGGCTACACCTTC
cdr3_aa: CASSAYSDSAGRGYTF

d_call: TRBD1
j_call: TRBJ1-5
clone_size: .
v_call: TRBV5-8
cdr3_nt: TGTGCCAGCAGCTTCTCCGGGGGGACAGGGGAGAATCAGCCCCAGCATTTT
cdr3_aa: CASSFSGGTGENQPQHF

d_call: .
j_call: TRBJ2-6
clone_size: .
v_call: TRBV19
cdr3_nt: TGTGCCAGTAGTATTAGGGGAGGACGGAACTCTGGGGCCAACGTCCTGACTTTC
cdr3_aa: CASSIRGGRNSGANVLTF

d_call: .
j_call: TRBJ1-5
clone_size: .
v_call: TRBV18
cdr3_nt: TGTGCCAGCTCACTTTCCCGGGACCGCAATCAGCCCCAGCATTTT
cdr3_aa: CASSLSRDRNQPQHF

d_call: .
j_call: TRBJ2-7
clone_size: once
v_call: TRBV30
cdr3_nt: TGTGCCTGGATGGCAGAATACGAGCAGTACTTC
cdr3_aa: CAWMAEYEQYF

d_call: .
j_call: TRBJ1-5
clone_size: .
v_call: TRBV28
cdr3_nt: TGTGCCAGCAGGGCGACTACCTCAGGGCATCAGCCCCAGCATTTT
cdr3_aa: CASRATTSGHQPQHF

d_call: .
j_call: TRBJ1-4
clone_size: .
v_call: TRBV28
cdr3_nt: TGTGCCAGCAGTGAGAGGGCGTTACTAGACGGAAAACTGTTTTTT
cdr3_aa: CASSERALLDGKLFF

d_call: TRBD1
j_call: TRBJ2-7
clone_size: .
v_call: TRBV29-1
cdr3_nt: TGCAGCGCCTTGGACAGGGTGGGGGCCTACGAGCAGTACTTC
cdr3_aa: CSALDRVGAYEQYF

d_call: .
j_call: TRBJ2-6
clone_size: .
v_call: TRBV9
cdr3_nt: TGTGCCAGCAGCGTAGGGTCGGAAATCTCTGGGGCCAACGTCCTGACTTTC
cdr3_aa: CASSVGSEISGANVLTF

d_call: .
j_call: TRBJ1-1
clone_size: .
v_call: TRBV29-1
cdr3_nt: TGCAGCGCGATGGGGTGGGCGGCCACTGAAGCTTTCTTT
cdr3_aa: CSAMGWAATEAFF

d_call: .
j_call: TRBJ2-7
clone_size: .
v_call: TRBV7-8
cdr3_nt: TGTGCCAGCAGCTTAGCGCCTCAGGGGAATAGATACGAGCAGTACTTC
cdr3_aa: CASSLAPQGNRYEQYF

d_call: .
j_call: TRBJ2-5
clone_size: .
v_call: TRBV19
cdr3_nt: TGTGCCAGTAGTTTGGGGGGCCCTCGGGAGACCCAGTACTTC
cdr3_aa: CASSLGGPRETQYF